The present entry profiles one T cell receptor beta chain with its context. The germline V gene encodes CDR1 LGHNA and CDR2 YSLEER. The CDR3 loop spans 17 amino acids. With 1 base clipped from V and 0 bases from J, the junction kept 9 bases outside the gene matches. This record belongs to a study of blood T cell repertoires in COVID-19. The overall study: Both acute and convalescent COVID-19 samples were obtained from the United States, Italy and Spain. Sources were T cells, B-cell-depleted T cells, or PBMCs; the material itself was cDNA or gDNA.

In the original analysis: Nucleated cell counts were estimated from reference gene primer amplification. Profiling relied on immunoSEQ multiplex PCR, and the TCRdb table lists in-frame clones only, not all of them. V, J and clone size are taken as reported in that table, and D and trimming were inferred from the DNA itself. The sample has about 150,000 clones; approximately 90% are singletons. Sequencing used peripheral blood. This TCR derives from a man in his fifties or sixties with active or convalescent COVID-19. The rearrangement links TRBV4-3 to TRBJ2-7; 7 bases agree with TRBD1. The CDR3 loop reads CASSQGPAAGGSYEQYF. Written as DNA, the CDR3 is TGCGCCAGCAGCCAAGGCCCGGCCGCAGGGGGCTCCTACGAGCAGTACTTC.